The entry below gives a single TCR beta chain sequence along with its context. The sample is drawn from a study of technical replicates of blood from several donors. Only in-frame clones appear in the TCRdb table, and some are missing; sequencing was by immunoSEQ multiplex PCR. The sample includes around 93,000 clones, approximately 95% of them seen just once. The CDR3 is 16 amino acids. J is TRBJ2-1 and V is TRBV21-1; the tabulated D call, TRBD2, remains unverified against the DNA. TRBV21-1 is classified as a pseudogene. The origin of this receptor is a human donor in good health. The sequencing input was T cells isolated from PBMCs. The CDR3, as DNA: TGTGCCAGCAGCAACCACAGCGGGTGGTCCTACAATGAGCAGTTCTTC. Translated: CASSNHSGWSYNEQFF.